Below are 4 T cell receptor beta chains sequenced from a single sample in a study of cytomegalovirus exposure and HLA in healthy donors. PCR was performed using 60 Vbeta and 13 Jbeta primers. The data were produced by immunoSEQ multiplex PCR, yet TCRdb's version contains in-frame clones alone and is incomplete. The sample yields 200,000 to 300,000 clones, around 81% seen once. The sequenced sample consisted of PBMCs. The origin of the receptors is a woman aged 60-70 years in good health and CMV-seropositive.

The V gene is TRBV7-7, the J gene TRBJ2-2; 7 bases agree with TRBD1. The V gene end was trimmed by 7 bases and the J gene end by 4 bases; junction bases not matched to a gene: 9. The CDR3 spans 15 residues. From germline, CDR1 is SSHAT and CDR2 FNYEAQ (reference sequence). CDR3 nucleotides: TGTGCCAGCATCATCCGGGACAGAGGCACCGGGGAGCTGTTTTTT. The encoded protein is CASIIRDRGTGELFF.

The chain joins TRBV4-2 to TRBJ2-5; D is possibly TRBD2 (5 bases). CDR1 and CDR2 from the germline V gene are LGHNA and YNFKEQ. Deletions cut 0 bases from V and 4 bases from J, with 9 bases between. The CDR3 totals 14 residues. In DNA form, the CDR3 reads TGTGCCAGCAGCCAAGAGTCGGGGTTAGAGACCCAGTACTTC. Its translation is CASSQESGLETQYF.

This chain connects TRBV7-8 to TRBJ2-4; TRBD2 aligns across 7 bases. Germline CDR1 and CDR2: SGHVS and FQNEAQ. CDR3 length: 17 residues. The J segment lost 1 base and the V segment lost 1 base, leaving 7 bases of the junction unmatched. The CDR3, as DNA: TGTGCCAGCAGCTTAGATTACGCGGGAGCGGCCAAAAACATTCAGTACTTC. Translating it yields CASSLDYAGAAKNIQYF.

A few counts support this clone. V usage is TRBV7-2 and J usage is TRBJ2-7; TRBD2 aligns across 12 bases. Looked up from germline, CDR1 is SGHTA and CDR2 is FQGNSA. V was clipped by 3 bases and J by 1 base; unmatched bases: 1. The CDR3 totals 15 residues. In DNA form, the CDR3 reads TGTGCCAGCAGCTTCGGACTAGCGGGATCCTACGAGCAGTACTTC. Translation: CASSFGLAGSYEQYF. Variable domain in full (rest from reference TRBV7-2 and TRBJ2-7): GAGVSQSPSNKVTEKGKDVELRCDPISGHTALYWYRQSLGQGLEFLIYFQGNSAPDKSGLPSDRFSAERTGGSVSTLTIQRTQQEDSAVYLCASSFGLAGSYEQYFGPGTRLTVT.